Each of the 5 T cell receptor beta chains below was sequenced from the same sample in a study of T-cell reconstitution after alpha-beta-depleted transplantation in children. Preparation of the TCRbeta library was carried out with unique molecular identifiers. TCRdb re-analysed the PCR reads in MiXCR, keeping a single row per CDR3 protein. This sample has hundreds of thousands of distinct CDR3 sequences, with around 12% found just once. The specimen was PBMCs, collected before TCRalphabeta/CD19-depleted stem cell transplant. Source of these receptors: a girl aged 2 to 10 with congenital amegakaryocytic thrombocytopenia, due to receive a stem cell transplant.

This clonotype was seen a few times. The chain joins TRBV5-1 to TRBJ2-5; D not resolved. This CDR3 contains 14 residues. Germline V gene data show CDR1 as SGHRS and CDR2 as YFSETQ. The V gene lost 0 bases and the J gene lost 2 bases, with 8 bases spanning the gap. This chain's CDR3 is CASSLATAQETQYF. CDR3 nucleotide sequence: TGCGCCAGCAGCTTGGCTACAGCTCAAGAGACCCAGTACTTC.

This chain joins TRBV11-2 and TRBJ2-4; possible D gene TRBD2, 6 bases. V dropped 5 bases and J dropped 3 bases, with 20 bases sitting between them. The CDR3 is 17 residues long. Germline CDR1 and CDR2: SGHAT and FQNNGV. The CDR3 DNA reads TGTGCCAGCAGCCCGTGGCGGGGATGGGTCGGCAAAAACATTCAGTACTTC. Its translation: CASSPWRGWVGKNIQYF. Variable domain in full (rest from reference TRBV11-2 and TRBJ2-4): EAGVAQSPRYKIIEKRQSVAFWCNPISGHATLYWYQQILGQGPKLLIQFQNNGVVDDSQLPKDRFSAERLKGVDSTLKIQPAKLEDSAVYLCASSPWRGWVGKNIQYFGAGTRLSVL.

The chain uses TRBV5-1 and TRBJ2-7; TRBD2 matches at 7 bases. V lost 1 base, J lost 0 bases, and 7 bases stayed unmatched. Germline CDR1 and CDR2: SGHRS and YFSETQ. This CDR3 is built from 16 residues. The CDR3 sequence is CASSLISRGSSYEQYF. CDR3 bases: TGCGCCAGCAGCTTGATCTCGCGGGGGAGCTCCTACGAGCAGTACTTC.

This clonotype was picked up a small number of times. The chain carries TRBV5-1 and TRBJ2-5; the D gene could be TRBD1 or TRBD2 (6 bases each). The CDR3 length is 18 residues. Germline lookup yields CDR1 SGHRS and CDR2 YFSETQ. With 4 bases removed from V and 4 bases from J, the gap between germline ends came to 26 bases. The CDR3 region has the DNA TGCGCCAGCAGCCTCGGGCTCGCCGAACGGGGGCCACGAGAGACCCAGTACTTC. Amino acids: CASSLGLAERGPRETQYF.

This clonotype has at least ten counts. V usage is TRBV7-9 and J usage is TRBJ1-4; 8 bases line up with TRBD1. This CDR3 region has 14 residues. Germline-derived CDR1 and CDR2 are SEHNR and FQNEAQ (reference sequence). Trimming removed 6 bases from V and 7 bases from J; junction bases left unmatched: 7. The CDR3 reads CASRGSTGVEKLFF. Written as DNA, the CDR3 is TGTGCCAGCAGAGGGTCGACAGGGGTTGAAAAACTGTTTTTT.